This TCR beta chain was profiled in a study of spatial heterogeneity in lung cancer. The germline V and J ends were trimmed by 2 bases and 5 bases, with 16 bases remaining between them. Germline V gene lookup returns CDR1 SGHRS and CDR2 YFSETQ. The CDR3 extends over 16 amino acids. TCRdb re-called the 5' RACE reads with MiXCR, one entry per CDR3 protein. Of over 12,000 distinct CDR3 sequences listed, around 10% were seen once; the top ten hold roughly 29%. There are many counts of this clonotype. Time point given: sample taken at primary tumor resection. Researchers sequenced whole RNA taken from tumor, nontumor lung or frozen PBMC without sorting.

The rearrangement uses TRBV5-1 and TRBJ2-2; no firm D call. The receptor's source is a male donor with early-stage non-small cell lung cancer. The sample was PBMCs, taken at surgery. The CDR3 DNA follows: TGCGCCAGCAGCTTAAATGCGGATGTCACAACCGGGGAGCTGTTTTTT. Amino acids: CASSLNADVTTGELFF.